This T cell receptor beta chain is drawn from a study of response to subunit inactivated influenza vaccine. Study observations and caveats: T cells newly recruited by each seasonal influenza vaccination are few, the authors suggested.

TCRdb processed the RT-PCR reads anew with MiXCR; each CDR3 protein has one entry. The sample includes about 800,000 distinct CDR3 sequences, 21% of them seen just once. Trimming left V 4 bases short and J 0 bases short, with 8 bases between. Per germline, CDR1 SGHRS and CDR2 YFSETQ. CDR3 length equals 13 residues. This clonotype was picked up a small number of times. The target antigen is unknown. The receptor comes from a man aged 50 to 59 who received an inactivated influenza vaccine. The sequencing here drew on PBMCs from blood, taken 4 to 6 days after vaccination. J is TRBJ2-7 and V is TRBV5-1, with D maybe TRBD1 (6 bases). In DNA form, the CDR3 reads TGCGCCAGCAGCGGGGACAACTCCTACGAGCAGTACTTC. Amino acids: CASSGDNSYEQYF.